This record concerns one T cell receptor (beta chain) sequence. It has no known antigen specificity. Per-base qualities were not stored, and no clone one base away is much larger. The data stem from a study of T cell repertoires in cytomegalovirus infection (dated by TCRdb to between 2018 and 2021). With respect to the entire study: Donor HLA type was relevant to the analysis, because carriage of CMV infection together with the matching HLA type was indicated by public TCR beta signatures. Results and caveats for the whole study, not just this receptor: Cumulative frequency of public TCR beta family members discriminated carriers of CMV infection plus the relevant HLA type in this cohort and an independent roughly 320-donor cohort. In the ex vivo response, HLA-C-restricted CMV-specific TCR beta clonotypes were dominant, and in two of eight donors the single most frequent clonotype came from this HLA-C-restricted group.

The germline ends are 16 bases apart after V is trimmed by 5 bases and J by 3 bases. CDR1 and CDR2 are drawn from the germline V gene: SGHTA, FQGNSA. The CDR3 covers 15 residues, taking in both the cysteine and the phenylalanine. Kept here is only the CDR3 DNA, which spans 45 bases and is read in frame from base 1. Sequencing instrument: Illumina HiSeq 1500. TCRdb trimmed public reads at Q25 via fastp, called clones via MiXCR and kept in-frame beta chains. Rows with one shared CDR3 protein collapse into an entry with the most common genes and DNA. The sample table lists fewer than 550,000 distinct CDR3 sequences, about 26% of them with a count of one. The ten most abundant clones make up roughly an eighth of the sample.

The V and J segments used are TRBV7-2 and TRBJ2-5; no confident D gene assignment can be made. Sequenced input: PBMCs. The TCR comes from a human donor in good health (CMV status not recorded). Some clones in this sample may be carry-over from other donors' samples. The CDR3 loop reads CASSPFGGWEETQYF. Read as DNA, the sequence is TGTGCCAGCAGCCCGTTTGGTGGTTGGGAAGAGACCCAGTACTTC.